Listed below are T cell receptor beta chains from one sample, sequenced in a study of vaccination and CD4 T cells after COVID-19. What these receptors recognize is not known. Using its own MiXCR run on the PCR reads, TCRdb lists one record per CDR3 protein. The sample records several thousand distinct CDR3 sequences, 45% being singletons. Sequences were obtained from CD4+ T cells from blood, cultured in vitro. The receptors here all came from a human donor in good health. Each CDR3 is given with its conserved first and last residue. Each record gives: J gene, D gene, clone size, V gene, CDR3 DNA, CDR3 protein. D genes are given only for firm matches. Clone size is not always given. Where it is, it says once, few, many or a class for expanded clones.

>TRBJ2-1|TRBD2|-|TRBV20-1
TGCAGTGCTAGTCTTGGGCTAGCGGGGTTTTATGAGCAGTTCTTC
CSASLGLAGFYEQFF
>TRBJ2-7|TRBD1|-|TRBV7-9
TGTGCCAGCAGCTCCGGGACAGGGGACTACGAGCAGTACTTC
CASSSGTGDYEQYF
>TRBJ2-3|TRBD2|few|TRBV7-2
TGTGCCAGCAGCCACCCCTGGACTAGCGGCCGCCCGGTTAACACAGATACGCAGTATTTT
CASSHPWTSGRPVNTDTQYF
>TRBJ2-1|-|few|TRBV21-1
TGTGCCAGCAGCAGAGGGGCTAGCAACCTGGACGTGGAGCAGTTCTTC
CASSRGASNLDVEQFF
>TRBJ2-7|-|once|TRBV2
TGTGCCAGCAGTGAAGGGTGGAGCGCCCAAGACGCTTACGAGCAGTACTTC
CASSEGWSAQDAYEQYF
>TRBJ1-2|TRBD1|few|TRBV27
TGTGCCAGCAGTTTTGGGACAGGCTATGGCTACACCTTC
CASSFGTGYGYTF
>TRBJ1-6|-|-|TRBV6-1
TGTGCCAGCAGTCCCTTCGCAGATTCACCCCTCCACTTT
CASSPFADSPLHF
>TRBJ2-3|TRBD1|once|TRBV12-3/TRBV12-4
TGTGCCAGCAGTCCCGACAGGGGCCCCACGTATTTT
CASSPDRGPTYF
>TRBJ2-7|-|-|TRBV10-3
TGTGCCGCACAGGCTACAGCGGACTACGAGCAGTACTTC
CAAQATADYEQYF
>TRBJ2-5|-|few|TRBV27
TGTGCCAGCAGTTTATCCGGGAGTCGGACAGAGACCCAGTACTTC
CASSLSGSRTETQYF
>TRBJ2-7|TRBD1|-|TRBV30
TGTGCCTACCGGACAGGCACCTACGAGCAGTACTTC
CAYRTGTYEQYF
>TRBJ1-2|TRBD1|-|TRBV7-9
TGTGCCAGCAGCCGCAGGGGACAGGCGTCTTATGGCTACACCTTC
CASSRRGQASYGYTF
>TRBJ2-3|TRBD2|few|TRBV29-1
TGCAGCGTTGGGCTAGCGGGAGATACGCAGTATTTT
CSVGLAGDTQYF
>TRBJ1-5|-|-|TRBV19
TGTGCCAGTAGTATGAGGGGTGTGAATCAGCCCCAGCATTTT
CASSMRGVNQPQHF
>TRBJ1-1|-|few|TRBV28
TGTGCCAGCAGTCGGGGGCGCCCGAACACTGAAGCTTTCTTT
CASSRGRPNTEAFF
>TRBJ1-1|TRBD1|-|TRBV6-1
TGTGCCAGCAGCAGAGATGCAGGGGGCCTGAACACTGAAGCTTTCTTT
CASSRDAGGLNTEAFF
>TRBJ2-2|TRBD2|-|TRBV7-8
TGTGCCAGCAGCCCAGCGGGAGGGGCCGGGGAGCTGTTTTTT
CASSPAGGAGELFF
>TRBJ1-5|TRBD1|-|TRBV7-2
TGTGCCAGCAGCTTATTTCTCGGACAGGGGAATCAGCCCCAGCATTTT
CASSLFLGQGNQPQHF
>TRBJ2-7|TRBD2|-|TRBV2
TGTGCCAGCAGACCCGGGACTAGCGGCTCCTACGAGCAGTACTTC
CASRPGTSGSYEQYF
>TRBJ1-2|TRBD1|-|TRBV30
TGTGCCTGGAGTACCATCCTCAGGGGGCTTTATGGCTACACCTTC
CAWSTILRGLYGYTF
>TRBJ1-2|-|few|TRBV7-2
TGTGCCAGCAGCTTAGCGGGTTCCATAAGCTACACCTTC
CASSLAGSISYTF
>TRBJ2-7|-|few|TRBV6-1
TGTGCCTGCGGGCCTAGTTCCTACGAGCAGTACTTC
CACGPSSYEQYF
>TRBJ2-2|-|-|TRBV7-6
TGTGCCAGCAGCTTAGCCGGAAACACCGGGGAGCTGTTTTTT
CASSLAGNTGELFF
>TRBJ2-5|-|few|TRBV6-5
TGTGCCAGCAGTTACTCGATAAGTGGTTCGGGGACCCAGTACTTC
CASSYSISGSGTQYF
>TRBJ2-7|-|-|TRBV21-1
TGTGCCAGCAGCAAAGGTGGGCAGGGGCCCTCCTACGAGCAGTACTTC
CASSKGGQGPSYEQYF
>TRBJ1-2|-|few|TRBV6-2/TRBV6-3
TGTGCCAGCAGCCCCGGGCGTGGCTACACCTTC
CASSPGRGYTF
>TRBJ1-2|-|-|TRBV6-5
TGTGCCAGCAGTTACTATCTGGGGGCGGACTATGGCTACACCTTC
CASSYYLGADYGYTF
>TRBJ2-7|TRBD1|-|TRBV6-1
TGTGCCATCTCGATGGGACAGAGAAAACTCTACGAGCAGTACTTC
CAISMGQRKLYEQYF
>TRBJ2-3|TRBD2|-|TRBV6-1
TGTGCCAGCAGTGTCCGAGGGAGCGGGGGTAGGGATACGCAGTATTTT
CASSVRGSGGRDTQYF
>TRBJ2-7|TRBD1|-|TRBV6-2/TRBV6-3
TGTGCCAGCAGGACGACCCTCAGGGGGATATTGCACGAGCAGTACTTC
CASRTTLRGILHEQYF
>TRBJ1-2|TRBD1|-|TRBV12-3/TRBV12-4
TGTGCCAGCAGTTCCCTTGACAGGGAAGGTGGCTACACCTTC
CASSSLDREGGYTF
>TRBJ2-7|TRBD1|-|TRBV24-1
TGTGCCACCAGTGATTCCCGGGGTAAAGGACAGGACGCCTACGAGCAGTACTTC
CATSDSRGKGQDAYEQYF
>TRBJ2-6|TRBD1|-|TRBV6-1
TGTGCCAGCAGTCCACAGACAGGGTCTGGGGCCAACGTCCTGACTTTC
CASSPQTGSGANVLTF
>TRBJ1-2|TRBD1|-|TRBV28
TGTGCCAGCTGGGGACAGACCCAACGACGGGGCTACACCTTC
CASWGQTQRRGYTF
>TRBJ1-2|-|-|TRBV5-6
TGTGCCGTCGGGAGGCAGAATGATGGCTACACCTTC
CAVGRQNDGYTF
>TRBJ2-1|-|-|TRBV5-1
TGCGCCAGCAGACCGGACCCCCACAGGGAGAATGAGCAGTTCTTC
CASRPDPHRENEQFF
>TRBJ1-5|TRBD1|-|TRBV20-1
TGCAGTGCTAGGGATCCCTGGGACAGCTTGGGCTATAGCAATCAGCCCCAGCATTTT
CSARDPWDSLGYSNQPQHF
>TRBJ2-5|TRBD2|-|TRBV11-2
TGTGCCAGCAGCCCCACCTCTCCCCGGGTAGCGGGAGCCCAAGAGACCCAGTACTTC
CASSPTSPRVAGAQETQYF
>TRBJ2-7|-|-|TRBV21-1
TGTGCCAGCAGCAACAGGGGTCACGAGCAGTACTTC
CASSNRGHEQYF
>TRBJ1-1|-|-|TRBV6-1
TGTGCCAGCAGTACACGCGGGTTGGGCACTGAAGCTTTCTTT
CASSTRGLGTEAFF